This record covers a single TCR beta chain. Its antigen is not identified. A much larger clone differs by one base, so this may be a read error. A library of TCRbeta sequences, prepared with unique molecular identifiers, was generated. TCRdb independently ran MiXCR on the PCR reads; one entry per CDR3 protein. The sample consists of approximately 70,000 distinct CDR3 sequences, just under 5% of them appearing once. The CDR3 totals 16 residues. V lost 0 bases, J lost 3 bases, and 4 bases stayed unmatched. Germline V gives CDR1 MGHRA, CDR2 YSYEKL. The data are from a study of T-cell reconstitution after alpha-beta-depleted transplantation in children. Study-wide results and limits: It was newly produced T cells that mostly accounted for T-cell counts and diversity one year after transplant. Alpha-beta T cells present about two months after transplant were reported to originate from several hundred expanded graft clones. Day-60 TCRbeta diversity that was high in some patients was derived from surviving recipient T cells and thymic progenitors.

The receptor comes from a boy in the first two years of life who had a stem cell transplant for acute myeloid leukemia, so the T cells may come from the graft donor. The chain carries TRBV4-1 and TRBJ2-3, with TRBD2 matching 9 bases. The sequencing used PBMCs, mostly from graft donor cells, collected 180 days after TCRalphabeta/CD19-depleted stem cell transplant. CDR3 residues: CASSQERGGRTDTQYF. CDR3 coding DNA: TGCGCCAGCAGCCAAGAGCGGGGGGGAAGGACAGATACGCAGTATTTT.